This entry lists 32 T cell receptor beta chains sequenced from one sample in a study of blood T cells in healthy people across ages. Through a sample-barcoded 5' primer and a J-beta primer mix, a second PCR was run for about 7 to 12 cycles. One entry per CDR3 protein, called by TCRdb with MiXCR from the 5' RACE reads. The table shows roughly 720,000 distinct CDR3 sequences, with 53% occurring only once. The specimen was blood. The receptors were sampled from an elderly man in good health.

As to this clonotype: This clone may be a read error of a much larger clone one base away. V is TRBV20-1 and J is TRBJ2-5, with TRBD2 as a possible D gene (6 bases). V gave up 1 base and J gave up 2 bases, with 11 bases separating them. The CDR3 has 14 residues. Germline V gives CDR1 DFQATT, CDR2 SNEGSKA (reference sequence). The CDR3 DNA reads as TGCAGTGCTAGAGGTGGGCGGGAACAAGAGACCCAGTACTTC. This sequence encodes CSARGGREQETQYF.

The chain is built from TRBV5-1 and TRBJ2-5; 7 bases line up with TRBD1. The CDR3 has 13 amino acids. V shed 4 bases and J 11 bases; nucleotides not matched to a gene: 11. Germline V gene data show CDR1 as SGHRS and CDR2 as YFSETQ. The CDR3 loop is CASSAGGFVEQYF. In nucleotides, the CDR3 is TGCGCCAGCAGCGCAGGGGGATTCGTTGAGCAGTACTTC. Filled out from reference TRBV5-1 and TRBJ2-5, the complete variable domain reads KAGVTQTPRYLIKTRGQQVTLSCSPISGHRSVSWYQQTPGQGLQFLFEYFSETQRNKGNFPGRFSGRQFSNSRSEMNVSTLELGDSALYLCASSAGGFVEQYFGPGTRLLVL.

This chain joins TRBV18 and TRBJ2-3; TRBD1 is a possible D gene (6 bases). Looked up from germline, CDR1 is KGHSH and CDR2 is LQKENI. The CDR3 runs 14 residues. V lost 5 bases and J lost 4, with 13 bases in between. CDR3: CASSGQRHSDTQYF. The CDR3 DNA is TGTGCCAGCTCAGGACAGAGGCATTCAGATACGCAGTATTTT.

V is TRBV7-9 and J is TRBJ2-7, with unresolved D. Trimming stripped 5 bases from V and 4 bases from J, with 12 bases between. Germline CDR1 is SEHNR and CDR2 is FQNEAQ (reference sequence). The CDR3 runs 13 residues. The CDR3 bases are TGTGCCAGCAGCGCTCAGGTAGCTTACGAGCAGTACTTC. It codes for CASSAQVAYEQYF. Full variable domain (remainder filled in from reference TRBV7-9 and TRBJ2-7): DTGVSQNPRHKITKRGQNVTFRCDPISEHNRLYWYRQTLGQGPEFLTYFQNEAQLEKSRLLSDRFSAERPKGSFSTLEIQRTEQGDSAMYLCASSAQVAYEQYFGPGTRLTVT.

This chain connects TRBV10-3 to TRBJ2-3, with D maybe TRBD1 (6 bases). CDR3 length: 13 amino acids. With 6 bases removed from V and 14 bases from J, the gap between germline ends came to 21 bases. Germline values: CDR1 ENHRY, CDR2 SYGVKD. The CDR3: CAIRDRTRSDAYF. The CDR3 bases are TGTGCCATCAGGGACAGAACCCGTAGCGACGCGTATTTT.

The V gene is TRBV21-1, the J gene TRBJ2-1. TRBV21-1 is shown as a pseudogene. The CDR3 loop spans 9 amino acids. This chain's CDR3 is CAAYNEQFF. In DNA form, the CDR3 reads TGTGCAGCATACAATGAGCAGTTCTTC.

The rearrangement links TRBV28 to TRBJ2-7; 8 bases map to TRBD1. The CDR3 has 17 amino acids. The V gene end was trimmed by 0 bases and the J gene end by 0 bases; junction bases not matched to a gene: 7. Per the germline V gene, CDR1 is MDHEN and CDR2 is SYDVKM. CDR3 in DNA: TGTGCCAGCAGTTTATGGGCCTGGACAGGGTCCTCCTACGAGCAGTACTTC. It specifies CASSLWAWTGSSYEQYF.

Concerning this clonotype: One end of the junction does not line up with germline, which may come from a read error. This chain links TRBV6-2 or TRBV6-3 with TRBJ2-1, with TRBD2 matching 14 bases. In germline, CDR1 is MNHEY, CDR2 SVGEGT. The CDR3 contains 15 residues. The CDR3 sequence is CASRETSGRADERFF. The CDR3, as DNA: TGTGCCAGCAGGGAGACTAGCGGGAGGGCCGATGAGCGGTTCTTC.

V and J are TRBV10-3 and TRBJ2-3; weak D call: TRBD1 (6 bases). The CDR3 consists of 14 residues. Trimming removed 8 bases at V and 5 bases at J, with 17 bases between. Germline V lookup: CDR1 ENHRY, CDR2 SYGVKD. CDR3 sequence: CAILRTVGEDTQYF. The CDR3 coding sequence is TGTGCCATCCTTAGGACAGTCGGGGAAGATACGCAGTATTTT.

This chain links TRBV3-1 with TRBJ2-5; tentatively, D is TRBD2 (5 bases). The CDR3 extends over 14 amino acids. V was clipped by 3 bases and J by 2 bases, with 10 bases between them. In germline, CDR1 is LGHDT, CDR2 YNNKEL (reference sequence). CDR3 coding DNA: TGTGCCAGCAGCCACGGGATATATCAAGAGACCCAGTACTTC. Its translation: CASSHGIYQETQYF.

This sequence joins TRBV27 and TRBJ1-1; 10 bases are shared with TRBD1. The CDR3 runs to 15 residues. Germline V gene lookup returns CDR1 MNHEY and CDR2 SMNVEV (reference sequence). Losses at the gene ends were 4 bases for V and 4 bases for J; bases not matched to a gene: 6. In DNA, the CDR3 is TGTGCCAGCAGTTATAGACAGGGGGCGTTCACTGAAGCTTTCTTT. It yields the protein CASSYRQGAFTEAFF.

The chain uses TRBV19 and TRBJ2-5; D possibly corresponds to TRBD1 (5 bases). Per germline, CDR1 LNHDA and CDR2 SQIVND (reference sequence). CDR3 length equals 16 residues. V was cut by 3 bases and J by 0 bases, with 14 bases left in between. The CDR3 coding sequence is TGTGCCAGTAGTATTCAAGAGGACAAGTACCAAGAGACCCAGTACTTC. It codes for CASSIQEDKYQETQYF.

The chain uses TRBV5-5 and TRBJ2-3; perhaps TRBD2 as D (6 bases). The CDR3 is 14 residues long. V lost 0 bases and J lost 14, with 19 bases in between. The germline V gene has CDR1 SGHKS and CDR2 YYEKEE (reference sequence). For the CDR3, the DNA is TGTGCCAGCAGCTTGGTGGAGGGGTACAGATACGCGTATTTT. This codes for CASSLVEGYRYAYF.

The V call is TRBV11-2, the J call TRBJ2-2; 7 bases are shared with TRBD1. The J segment lost 4 bases and the V segment lost 5 bases, leaving 7 bases of the junction unmatched. Per germline, CDR1 SGHAT and CDR2 FQNNGV. This CDR3 contains 15 residues. The CDR3 region is CASSAWTGLTGELFF. CDR3 nucleotides: TGTGCCAGCAGCGCCTGGACAGGACTCACCGGGGAGCTGTTTTTT.

The genes are TRBV12-3 or TRBV12-4 and TRBJ2-6; D unresolved. V was shortened by 3 bases and J by 1 base, with 19 bases between the two germline ends. This CDR3 is built from 19 residues. The CDR3 DNA follows: TGTGCCAGCAGTTTTAGTTCGCGTGGGATGACTTCTGGGGCCAACGTCCTGACTTTC. Its translation is CASSFSSRGMTSGANVLTF.

This clonotype came up a few times. The J gene is TRBJ2-1, the V gene TRBV9; 15 bases are a match to TRBD2. The CDR3 runs 19 residues. V lost 1 base, J lost 0 bases, and 5 bases stayed unmatched. CDR1 SGDLS and CDR2 YYNGEE come from the germline V gene. CDR3 nucleotide sequence: TGTGCCAGCAGCGTATTGGGACTAGCGGGAGGTGGCTCCTACAATGAGCAGTTCTTC. It yields the protein CASSVLGLAGGGSYNEQFF.

The chain recombines TRBV25-1 with TRBJ2-2; D gene unclear. The CDR3 has 17 amino acids. CDR1 and CDR2 from the germline V gene are MGHDK and SYGVNS. The germline V and J ends were trimmed by 1 base and 0 bases, with 12 bases remaining between them. In DNA form, the CDR3 reads TGTGCCAGCAGTGAATTTGGCGCCACGGCGAACACCGGGGAGCTGTTTTTT. It codes for CASSEFGATANTGELFF.

This clonotype showed up just a few times. The V and J genes are TRBV5-1 and TRBJ2-5; no definite D call. The V gene's germline CDR1 is SGHRS and CDR2 YFSETQ. The CDR3 has 13 residues. Trimming took off 3 bases at V and 4 bases at J, with 10 bases between the two ends. This chain's CDR3 is CASSSPPAETQYF. The CDR3 DNA reads TGCGCCAGCAGCTCGCCCCCCGCAGAGACCCAGTACTTC.

V usage is TRBV2 and J usage is TRBJ2-2; possible D gene TRBD2, 6 bases. Trimming pared 7 bases from V and 0 bases from J, leaving 12 bases between. The CDR3 loop spans 15 amino acids. The germline V gene has CDR1 SNHLY and CDR2 FYNNEI. The CDR3 coding sequence is TGTGCCAGCAATAGGGGACTGACGAACACCGGGGAGCTGTTTTTT. It encodes CASNRGLTNTGELFF.

In the case of this clonotype: Given a much more abundant clone one base away, this may be a read error. The V gene is TRBV5-1, the J gene TRBJ2-1, with 8 bases lining up with TRBD2. The J call could be wrong; TRBJ2-7 is a better fit for the DNA end. The CDR3 is 17 amino acids. From germline, CDR1 is SGHRS and CDR2 YFSETQ. This chain's CDR3 is CASSLASGGFSYNEQYF. DNA of the CDR3: TGCGCCAGCAGCTTGGCCAGCGGGGGCTTCTCCTACAATGAGCAGTACTTC.

The chain joins TRBV5-6 to TRBJ2-6, with unresolved D. Deletions cut 4 bases from V and 0 bases from J, with 14 bases between. This CDR3 contains 17 residues. Germline V gene sequence: CDR1 SGHDT, CDR2 YYEEEE. The CDR3 DNA reads TGTGCCAGCAGCCCCGAAGGTAGATACTCTGGGGCCAACGTCCTGACTTTC. Translation: CASSPEGRYSGANVLTF.

This clonotype appeared a few times. V and J are TRBV4-2 and TRBJ2-7; the match to TRBD1 covers 8 bases. V shed 0 bases, J shed 3 bases, and the junction held 4 bases outside the gene matches. Per the germline V gene, CDR1 is LGHNA and CDR2 is YNFKEQ. CDR3 length: 15 residues. The CDR3 reads CASSQDVGQGYEQYF. The CDR3 DNA reads TGTGCCAGCAGCCAAGATGTCGGACAGGGCTACGAGCAGTACTTC.

This clonotype occurred once. A much larger clone is a single base away; this may be a read error. This rearrangement joins TRBV27 to TRBJ2-6, with D perhaps being TRBD1 or TRBD2 (7 bases each). From germline, CDR1 is MNHEY and CDR2 SMNVEV (reference sequence). CDR3 size: 14 residues. This CDR3 reads CAGRGGSGANVLTF. CDR3 in DNA: TGTGCCGGCAGGGGGGGCTCTGGGGCCAACGTCCTGACTTTC.

This chain links TRBV20-1 with TRBJ2-1; 7 bases map to TRBD1. The V and J ends lost 4 bases and 3 bases, in that order; junction bases with no gene match: 15. The CDR3 has 17 residues. Germline V lookup: CDR1 DFQATT, CDR2 SNEGSKA (reference sequence). The CDR3 nucleotides read TGCAGTGCTACGCGTAGTAGGGGGCTCTTAATCTACAATGAGCAGTTCTTC. Encoded protein: CSATRSRGLLIYNEQFF.

V gene TRBV7-2 combines with J gene TRBJ1-2; no definite D call. Trimming took off 2 bases at V and 7 bases at J, with 11 bases between the two ends. Germline CDR1 is SGHTA and CDR2 is FQGNSA. The CDR3 consists of 13 residues. Here the CDR3 DNA reads TGTGCCAGCAGCTTAACCATCTATGTTGGCTACACCTTC. Translating gives CASSLTIYVGYTF.

This clonotype has just a few counts. This chain uses TRBV14 with TRBJ1-6; D gene unclear. CDR3 length equals 16 residues. Deletions cut 1 base from V and 11 bases from J, with 18 bases between. Germline V lookup: CDR1 SGHDN, CDR2 FVKESK. The CDR3 loop is CASSQGAAAPATPLHF. The CDR3 region has the DNA TGTGCCAGCAGCCAAGGAGCGGCAGCTCCGGCCACACCCCTCCACTTT. Combining the CDR3 with reference TRBV14 and TRBJ1-6 gives the whole variable domain EAGVTQFPSHSVIEKGQTVTLRCDPISGHDNLYWYRRVMGKEIKFLLHFVKESKQDESGMPNNRFLAERTGGTYSTLKVQPAELEDSGVYFCASSQGAAAPATPLHFGNGTRLTVT.

This clonotype was seen only a few times. J is TRBJ2-1 and V is TRBV10-3; 7 positions agree with TRBD2. With the DNA end fitting TRBJ2-7 better, the J assignment may be wrong. The germline V gene has CDR1 ENHRY and CDR2 SYGVKD. The CDR3 contains 14 residues. CDR3 coding DNA: TGTGCCATCAGTGATTCTAGCGGAGCCGGCGGGCAGTACTTC. Translated, it gives CAISDSSGAGGQYF.

The chain carries TRBV27 and TRBJ2-7; TRBD2 agrees at 10 bases. Germline CDR1 reads MNHEY; CDR2 reads SMNVEV (reference sequence). The CDR3 is 15 residues long. V gave up 4 bases and J gave up 3 bases; unmatched junction bases: 6. The CDR3 is CASSSGLANFYEQYF. In DNA, the CDR3 is TGTGCCAGCAGTTCGGGACTAGCGAATTTCTACGAGCAGTACTTC.

The J gene is TRBJ2-6, the V gene TRBV7-9, with D possibly being TRBD1 or TRBD2 (5 bases each). CDR3 length equals 17 residues. V was clipped by 7 bases and J by 0 bases, with 16 bases between them. Germline CDR1 and CDR2: SEHNR and FQNEAQ (reference sequence). The DNA of the CDR3 is TGTGCCAGCACCTCCGGGACCGGCGGCTCTGGGGCCAACGTCCTGACTTTC. Its protein is CASTSGTGGSGANVLTF. The whole variable domain, filled in from reference TRBV7-9 and TRBJ2-6, reads DTGVSQNPRHKITKRGQNVTFRCDPISEHNRLYWYRQTLGQGPEFLTYFQNEAQLEKSRLLSDRFSAERPKGSFSTLEIQRTEQGDSAMYLCASTSGTGGSGANVLTFGAGSRLTVL.

Regarding this clonotype: A read error may account for a junction end that differs from germline. The chain is built from TRBV15 and TRBJ2-5, with 10 bases lining up with TRBD2. The CDR3 runs 17 residues. Germline V CDR1 and CDR2: LNHNV, YYDKDF (reference sequence). In DNA, the CDR3 is TGTGCCACCAGCAGAGGAGACCTAGCGGGAGTTGGAGAGACCCAGTACTTT. Amino acids: CATSRGDLAGVGETQYF.

This chain uses TRBV10-3 with TRBJ2-1; perhaps TRBD1 as D (6 bases). Germline V lookup: CDR1 ENHRY, CDR2 SYGVKD. The CDR3 runs to 15 residues. V was clipped by 6 bases and J by 7 bases, with 19 bases between them. CDR3 amino acids: CAIRGLGQGSNEQFF. CDR3 sequence (DNA): TGTGCCATCAGGGGCCTGGGTCAGGGGTCGAATGAGCAGTTCTTC.

Of note for this clonotype: A clone one base away is much larger, so this may be a read error. V usage is TRBV20-1 and J usage is TRBJ2-7; 9 nucleotides line up with TRBD1. The ends lost 5 bases at V and 7 bases at J; junction bases unmatched: 12. The CDR3 runs to 14 residues. Germline-derived CDR1 and CDR2 are DFQATT and SNEGSKA (reference sequence). For the CDR3, the DNA is TGCAGTGCTCAGTCGCGGACAGGGGATCGGGAGCAGTACTTC. Its translation is CSAQSRTGDREQYF.